This T cell receptor (beta chain) is drawn from a study of human thymus T cells. The length of the CDR3 is 15 residues. V lost 0 bases and J 6 bases, leaving 14 bases between the germline ends. Germline values: CDR1 LGHNA, CDR2 YNFKEQ. The table came from immunoSEQ multiplex PCR; TCRdb's copy has only in-frame clones and leaves some out. The data contain some 130,000 clones, 90% to 95% of them singletons. Thymus was obtained from resections taken during corrective heart surgery. Sequencing used thymus tissue. The J gene is TRBJ1-2, the V gene TRBV4-2; possible D gene TRBD1, 6 bases. This receptor was taken from a boy younger than two with a congenital heart defect but otherwise immunologically healthy. The CDR3 DNA reads TGTGCCAGCAGCCAAGATAAGGGAGGGGGGCATGGCTACACCTTC. This sequence encodes CASSQDKGGGHGYTF.